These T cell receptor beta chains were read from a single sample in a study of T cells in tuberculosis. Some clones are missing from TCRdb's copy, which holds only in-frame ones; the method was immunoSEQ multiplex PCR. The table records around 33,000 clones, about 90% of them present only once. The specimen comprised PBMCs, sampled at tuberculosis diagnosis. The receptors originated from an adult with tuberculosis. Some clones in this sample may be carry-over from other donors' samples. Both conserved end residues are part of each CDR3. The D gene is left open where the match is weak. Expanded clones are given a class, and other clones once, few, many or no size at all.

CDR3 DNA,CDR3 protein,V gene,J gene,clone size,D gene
TGTGCCAGCAGTGAAAGACAGGGTAATGGCTACACCTTC,CASSERQGNGYTF,TRBV2,TRBJ1-2,-,TRBD1
TGTGCCACCATAGGGGGCTGGGGCTACACCTTC,CATIGGWGYTF,TRBV25-1,TRBJ1-2,once,TRBD1
TGCGCCAGCAGCCCAGGGGAGAGCACTGAAGCTTTCTTT,CASSPGESTEAFF,TRBV5-1,TRBJ1-1,few,-
TGTGCCAGCTCACCACCGGGACAGAACTACAATGAGCAGTTCTTC,CASSPPGQNYNEQFF,TRBV18,TRBJ2-1,once,TRBD1
TGTGCCAGTAAACGGGGGGGCCCTTACTACGAGCAGTACTTC,CASKRGGPYYEQYF,TRBV19,TRBJ2-7,-,TRBD2
TGTGCCATCACTTCGGGGCGGGGACAGGGGGCCCATCAGCCCCAGCATTTT,CAITSGRGQGAHQPQHF,TRBV10-3,TRBJ1-5,-,TRBD1
TGTGCCAGCAGCGCGCAGACAGGCTCCCACTATGGCTACACCTTC,CASSAQTGSHYGYTF,TRBV9,TRBJ1-2,-,-
TGTGCCAGCAATCGAGGGGGCACTGAAGCTTTCTTT,CASNRGGTEAFF,TRBV2,TRBJ1-1,-,-
TGTGCCAGCAGCCGTCAACAGGGGGCTCGAGGCTACACCTTC,CASSRQQGARGYTF,TRBV5-6,TRBJ1-2,-,TRBD1
TGTGCCAGCAGGGCTAGCGGGGGCAACTACAATGAGCAGTTCTTC,CASRASGGNYNEQFF,TRBV9,TRBJ2-1,few,TRBD2
TGTGCCAGCAGCTTGCCGACCGGGGGGGCGGCCGGGGAGCTGTTTTTT,CASSLPTGGAAGELFF,TRBV5-4,TRBJ2-2,once,TRBD2
TGTGCCAGCAGCCCAAACCCGAGCTCCTACGAGCAGTACTTC,CASSPNPSSYEQYF,TRBV7-7,TRBJ2-7,-,-
TGTGCCAGCAGCCTACAGGTTAGGGAGACCCAGTACTTC,CASSLQVRETQYF,TRBV7-8,TRBJ2-5,-,-
TGTGCCAGCAGTGAAGCACAGCGGAGGGCTAGCACAGATACGCAGTATTTT,CASSEAQRRASTDTQYF,TRBV6-1,TRBJ2-3,-,-
TGTGCCAGCAGCCTAAGTTCAGGGGGAGGAAATCAGCCCCAGCATTTT,CASSLSSGGGNQPQHF,TRBV7-2,TRBJ1-5,-,TRBD1
TGTGCCAGCAGTCCCGGGACAGCCGTTAACTATGGCTACACCTTC,CASSPGTAVNYGYTF,TRBV5-6,TRBJ1-2,-,TRBD1
TGTGCCAGCAGCTTATTTGGGGGGGCGAACACCGGGGAGCTGTTTTTT,CASSLFGGANTGELFF,TRBV7-6,TRBJ2-2,-,TRBD2
TGTGCCATCAGCTTAGGGACAGGGAACTATGGCTACACCTTC,CAISLGTGNYGYTF,TRBV10-3,TRBJ1-2,-,TRBD1
TGTGCCAGTAGTATTTCGCGGGACCTCAATCAGCCCCAGCATTTT,CASSISRDLNQPQHF,TRBV19,TRBJ1-5,-,-
TGTGCCAGCAGCCTAAGTGGGGCTAGCGGGGATGTTACAGATACGCAGTATTTT,CASSLSGASGDVTDTQYF,TRBV9,TRBJ2-3,-,TRBD2
TGTGCCAGCAGCTTTGGACTAGATCTTATGTACTTC,CASSFGLDLMYF,TRBV7-2,TRBJ2-7,-,TRBD2
TGTGCCAGCAGCCAAGTTGACACCCAAGAGACCCAGTACTTC,CASSQVDTQETQYF,TRBV4-2,TRBJ2-5,-,-
TGTGCCAGTAGTCGGAAAACCGGGACAGGGGGAGCTGGAAACACCATATATTTT,CASSRKTGTGGAGNTIYF,TRBV19,TRBJ1-3,-,TRBD1
TGTGCCAGTAGTTCAAACAGGGATCTTACCTACGAGCAGTACTTC,CASSSNRDLTYEQYF,TRBV19,TRBJ2-7,-,-
TGCAGCGTTTCACTTAATGAAAAACTGTTTTTT,CSVSLNEKLFF,TRBV29-1,TRBJ1-4,-,-
TGTGCCAGCAGCCAAAGGGGCTCGGAATTTTTTTCTAACTATGGCTACACCTTC,CASSQRGSEFFSNYGYTF,TRBV7-6,TRBJ1-2,-,-
TGTGCCAGCAGCTTTGACCTCAGGGGCTACACCTTC,CASSFDLRGYTF,TRBV7-2,TRBJ1-2,few,-
TGTGCCAGCACCCGGGACAGGGGGCGCGAGCAGTACTTC,CASTRDRGREQYF,TRBV2,TRBJ2-7,-,TRBD1
TGTGCCAGTAGTACAGGCTCGAACACTGAAGCTTTCTTT,CASSTGSNTEAFF,TRBV19,TRBJ1-1,few,-
TGTGCCAGTAGTATGAGGAGGGTAGGCACCCTCTACGAGCAGTACTTC,CASSMRRVGTLYEQYF,TRBV19,TRBJ2-7,-,-